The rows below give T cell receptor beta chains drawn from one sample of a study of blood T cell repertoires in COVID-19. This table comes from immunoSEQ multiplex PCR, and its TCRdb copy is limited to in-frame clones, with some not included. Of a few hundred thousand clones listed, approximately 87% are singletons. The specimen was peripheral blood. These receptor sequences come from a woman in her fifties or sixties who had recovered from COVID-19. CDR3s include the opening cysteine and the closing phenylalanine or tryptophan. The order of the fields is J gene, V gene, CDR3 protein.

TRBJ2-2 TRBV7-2 CASSLGGSVTGELFF
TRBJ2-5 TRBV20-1 CSASGRNQETQYF
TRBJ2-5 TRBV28 CASSPGSRSETQYF
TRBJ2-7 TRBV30 CACHRGISAYEQYF
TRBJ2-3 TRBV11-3 CASSSREGSTDTQYF
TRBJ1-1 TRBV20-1 CSAVTGGTAFF
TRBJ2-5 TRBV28 CASNLAGQETQYF
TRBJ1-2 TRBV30 CAWRGTETNYGYTF
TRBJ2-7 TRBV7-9 CASSLGQVAYEQYF
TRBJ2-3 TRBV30 CAWSVAGARGDTQYF
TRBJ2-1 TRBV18 CASSPGGGYNEQFF
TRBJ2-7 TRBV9 CASSVDGRTYEQYF
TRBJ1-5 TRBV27 CASSPSTGTPPQPQHF
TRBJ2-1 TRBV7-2 CASSSRQVLNNEQFF
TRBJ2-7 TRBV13 CASSLVVGVLSGCEQYF
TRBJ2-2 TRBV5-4 CASSLATRGGPAGELFF
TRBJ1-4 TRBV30 CAWSIPNREEKLFF
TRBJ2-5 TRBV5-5 CASTRGSSGGRETQYF
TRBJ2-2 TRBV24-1 CATSDFRQNTGELFF
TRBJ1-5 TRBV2 CASRDWTLNQPQHF
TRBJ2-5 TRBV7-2 CASSLSGQGAQTQYF
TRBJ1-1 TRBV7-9 CASSLTGDSEAFF
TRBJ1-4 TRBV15 CATSKRTGNNEKLFF
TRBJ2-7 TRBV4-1 CASSPQLAGLGEQYF
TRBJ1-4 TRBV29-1 CSVEDWAGSNEKLFF
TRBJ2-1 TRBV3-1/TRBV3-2 CASSQDTDEQFF
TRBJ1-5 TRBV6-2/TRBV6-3 CASSYPPQAGNQPQHF
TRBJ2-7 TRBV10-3 CAISEPGLAVSYEQYF
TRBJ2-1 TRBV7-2 CASSLASGGSSYNEQFF
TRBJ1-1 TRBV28 CASSLGGGTGHMNTEAFF
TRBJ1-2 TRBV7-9 CASSPLGGDHYGYTF
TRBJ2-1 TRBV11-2 CASSLDPGGTYNEQFF
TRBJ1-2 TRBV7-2 CASSHDSSYGYTF
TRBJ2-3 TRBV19 CASSLRLEGTDTQYF
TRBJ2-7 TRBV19 CASALAGFDEQYF
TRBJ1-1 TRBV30 CAWKREVKPEAFF